The sequence of this T cell receptor (beta chain) was determined in a study of response to subunit inactivated influenza vaccine. Whole-study results and caveats: Authors proposed each seasonal influenza vaccination draws in few new T cells.

TCRdb ran MiXCR on the RT-PCR reads and lists one entry per CDR3 protein. The table shows about 520,000 distinct CDR3 sequences, with roughly 7.6% occurring only once. The CDR3 extends over 15 amino acids. The table lists this clonotype with many counts. Its target is not known. The junction differs from germline at one of its ends, possibly a read error. The clonotype was recovered from a man in his fifties or sixties who received an inactivated influenza vaccine. This material consisted of PBMCs from blood, taken around 25 months after vaccination. This chain connects TRBV12-3 or TRBV12-4 to TRBJ2-7; 10 bases map to TRBD1. CDR3 bases: TGCGCCAGCAGCCGGCCGGGACAGGGGATTTACGAGCAGTACTTC. Translation: CASSRPGQGIYEQYF.